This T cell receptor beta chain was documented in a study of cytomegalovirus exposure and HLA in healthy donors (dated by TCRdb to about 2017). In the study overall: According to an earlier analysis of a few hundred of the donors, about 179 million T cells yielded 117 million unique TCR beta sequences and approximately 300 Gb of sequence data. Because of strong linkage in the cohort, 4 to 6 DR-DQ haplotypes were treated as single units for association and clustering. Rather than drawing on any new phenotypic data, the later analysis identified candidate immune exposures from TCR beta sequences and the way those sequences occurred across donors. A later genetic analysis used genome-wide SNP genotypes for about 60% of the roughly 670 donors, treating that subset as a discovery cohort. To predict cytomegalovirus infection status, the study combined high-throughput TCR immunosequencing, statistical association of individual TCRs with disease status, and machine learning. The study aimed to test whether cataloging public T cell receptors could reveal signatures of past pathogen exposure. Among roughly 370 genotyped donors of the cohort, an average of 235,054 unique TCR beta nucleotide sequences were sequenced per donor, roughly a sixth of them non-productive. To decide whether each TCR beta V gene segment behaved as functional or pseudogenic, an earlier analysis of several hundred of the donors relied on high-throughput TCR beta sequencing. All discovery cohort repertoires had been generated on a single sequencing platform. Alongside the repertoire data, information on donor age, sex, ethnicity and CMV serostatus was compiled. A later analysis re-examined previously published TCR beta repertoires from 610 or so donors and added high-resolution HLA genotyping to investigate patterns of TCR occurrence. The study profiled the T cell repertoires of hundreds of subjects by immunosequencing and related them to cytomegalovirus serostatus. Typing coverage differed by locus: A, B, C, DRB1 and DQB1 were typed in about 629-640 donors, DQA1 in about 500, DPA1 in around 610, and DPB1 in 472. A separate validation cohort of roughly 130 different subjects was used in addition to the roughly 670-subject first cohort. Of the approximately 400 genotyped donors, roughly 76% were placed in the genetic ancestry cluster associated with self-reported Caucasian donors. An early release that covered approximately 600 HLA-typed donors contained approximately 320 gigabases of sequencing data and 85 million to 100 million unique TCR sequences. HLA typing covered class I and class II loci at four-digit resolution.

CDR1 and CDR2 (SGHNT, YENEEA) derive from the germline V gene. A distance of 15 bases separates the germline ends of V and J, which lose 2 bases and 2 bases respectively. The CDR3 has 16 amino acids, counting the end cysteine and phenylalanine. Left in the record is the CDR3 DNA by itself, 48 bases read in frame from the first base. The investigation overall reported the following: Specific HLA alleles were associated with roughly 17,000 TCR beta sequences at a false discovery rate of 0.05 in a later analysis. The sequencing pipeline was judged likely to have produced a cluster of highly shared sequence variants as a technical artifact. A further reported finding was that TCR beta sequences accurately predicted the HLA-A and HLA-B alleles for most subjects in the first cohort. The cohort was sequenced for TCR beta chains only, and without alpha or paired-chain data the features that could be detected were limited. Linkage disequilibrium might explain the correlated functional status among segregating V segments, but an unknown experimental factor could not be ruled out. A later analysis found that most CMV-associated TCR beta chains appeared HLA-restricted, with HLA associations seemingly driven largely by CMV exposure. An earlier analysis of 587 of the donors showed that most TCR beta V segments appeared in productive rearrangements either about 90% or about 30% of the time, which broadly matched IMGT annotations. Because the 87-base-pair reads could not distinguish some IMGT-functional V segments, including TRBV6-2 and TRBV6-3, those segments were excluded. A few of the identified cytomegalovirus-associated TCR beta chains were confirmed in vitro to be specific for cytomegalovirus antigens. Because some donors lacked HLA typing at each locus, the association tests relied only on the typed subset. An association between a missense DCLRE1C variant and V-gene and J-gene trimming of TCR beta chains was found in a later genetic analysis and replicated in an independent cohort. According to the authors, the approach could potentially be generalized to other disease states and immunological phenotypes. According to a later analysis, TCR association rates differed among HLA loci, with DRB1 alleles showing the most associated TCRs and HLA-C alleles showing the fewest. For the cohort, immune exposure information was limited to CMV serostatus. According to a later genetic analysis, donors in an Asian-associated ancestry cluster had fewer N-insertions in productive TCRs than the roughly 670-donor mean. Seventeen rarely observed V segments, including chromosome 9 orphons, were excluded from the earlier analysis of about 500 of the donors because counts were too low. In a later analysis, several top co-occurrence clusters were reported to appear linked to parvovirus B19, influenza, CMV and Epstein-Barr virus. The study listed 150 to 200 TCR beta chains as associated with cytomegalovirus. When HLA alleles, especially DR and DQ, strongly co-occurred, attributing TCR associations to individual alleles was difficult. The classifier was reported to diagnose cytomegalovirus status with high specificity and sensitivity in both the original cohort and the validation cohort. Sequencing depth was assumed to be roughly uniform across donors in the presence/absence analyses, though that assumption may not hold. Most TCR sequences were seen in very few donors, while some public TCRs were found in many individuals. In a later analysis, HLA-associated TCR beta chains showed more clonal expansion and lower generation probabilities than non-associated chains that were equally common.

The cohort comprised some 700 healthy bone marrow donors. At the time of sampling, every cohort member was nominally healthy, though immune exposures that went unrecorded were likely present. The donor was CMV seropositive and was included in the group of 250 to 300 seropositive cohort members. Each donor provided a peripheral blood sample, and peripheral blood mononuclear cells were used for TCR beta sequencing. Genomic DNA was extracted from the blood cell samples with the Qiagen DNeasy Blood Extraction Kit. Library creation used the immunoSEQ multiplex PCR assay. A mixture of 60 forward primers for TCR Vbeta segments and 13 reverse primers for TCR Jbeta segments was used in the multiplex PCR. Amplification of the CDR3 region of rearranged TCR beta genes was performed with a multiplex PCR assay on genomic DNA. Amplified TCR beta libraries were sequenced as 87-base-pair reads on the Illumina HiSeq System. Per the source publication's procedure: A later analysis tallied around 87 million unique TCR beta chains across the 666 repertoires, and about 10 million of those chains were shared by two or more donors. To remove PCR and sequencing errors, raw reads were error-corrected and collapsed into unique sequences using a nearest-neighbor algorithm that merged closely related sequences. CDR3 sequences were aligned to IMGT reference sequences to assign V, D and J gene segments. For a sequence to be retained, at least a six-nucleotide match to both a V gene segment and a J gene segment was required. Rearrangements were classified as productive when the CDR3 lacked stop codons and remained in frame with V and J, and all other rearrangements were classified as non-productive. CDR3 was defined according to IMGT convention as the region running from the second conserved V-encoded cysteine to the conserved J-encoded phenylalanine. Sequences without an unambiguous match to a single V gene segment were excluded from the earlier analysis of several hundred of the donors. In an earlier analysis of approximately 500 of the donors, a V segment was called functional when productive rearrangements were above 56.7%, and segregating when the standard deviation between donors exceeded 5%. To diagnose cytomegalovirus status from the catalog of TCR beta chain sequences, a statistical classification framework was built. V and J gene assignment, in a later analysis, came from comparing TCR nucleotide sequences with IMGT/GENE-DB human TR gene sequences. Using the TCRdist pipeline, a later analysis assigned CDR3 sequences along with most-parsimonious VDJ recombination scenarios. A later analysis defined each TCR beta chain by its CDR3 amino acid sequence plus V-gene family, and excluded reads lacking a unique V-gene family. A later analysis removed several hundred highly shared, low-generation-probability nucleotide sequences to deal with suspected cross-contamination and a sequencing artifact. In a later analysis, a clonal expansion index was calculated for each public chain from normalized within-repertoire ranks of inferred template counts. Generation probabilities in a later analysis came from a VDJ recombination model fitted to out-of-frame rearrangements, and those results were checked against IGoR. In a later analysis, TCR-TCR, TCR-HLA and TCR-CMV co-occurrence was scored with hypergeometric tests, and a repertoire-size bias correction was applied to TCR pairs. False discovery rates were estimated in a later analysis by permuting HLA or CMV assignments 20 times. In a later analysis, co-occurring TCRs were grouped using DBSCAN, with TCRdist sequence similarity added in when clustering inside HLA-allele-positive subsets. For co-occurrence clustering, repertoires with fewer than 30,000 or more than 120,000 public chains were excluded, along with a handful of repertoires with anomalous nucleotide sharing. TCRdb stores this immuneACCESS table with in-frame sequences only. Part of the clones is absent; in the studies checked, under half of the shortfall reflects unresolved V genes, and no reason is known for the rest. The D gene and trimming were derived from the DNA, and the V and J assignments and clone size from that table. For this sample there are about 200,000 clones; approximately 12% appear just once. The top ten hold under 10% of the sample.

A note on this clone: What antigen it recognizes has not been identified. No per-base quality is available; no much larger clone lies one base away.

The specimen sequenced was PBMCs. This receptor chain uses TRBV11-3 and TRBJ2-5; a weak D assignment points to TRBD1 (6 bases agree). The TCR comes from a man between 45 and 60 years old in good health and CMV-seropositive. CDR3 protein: CASSLHGQTRQETQYF. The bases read TGTGCCAGCAGCTTACATGGACAGACTCGACAAGAGACCCAGTACTTC.